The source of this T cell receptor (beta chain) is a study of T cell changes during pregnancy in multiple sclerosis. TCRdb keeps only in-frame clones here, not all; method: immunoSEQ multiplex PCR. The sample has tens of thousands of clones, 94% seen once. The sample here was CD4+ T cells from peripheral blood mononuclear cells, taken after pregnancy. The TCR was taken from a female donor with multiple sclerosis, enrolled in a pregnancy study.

The CDR3 loop reads CASSQGRGRELAKNIQYF. The CDR3, as DNA: TGTGCCAGCAGCCAAGGGAGGGGCAGGGAACTAGCCAAAAACATTCAGTACTTC. The V call is TRBV14, the J call TRBJ2-4; tentative D call: TRBD2 (6 bases). Germline V gene sequence: CDR1 SGHDN, CDR2 FVKESK. V gave up 1 base and J gave up 0 bases, with 16 bases separating them. The CDR3 covers 18 residues.